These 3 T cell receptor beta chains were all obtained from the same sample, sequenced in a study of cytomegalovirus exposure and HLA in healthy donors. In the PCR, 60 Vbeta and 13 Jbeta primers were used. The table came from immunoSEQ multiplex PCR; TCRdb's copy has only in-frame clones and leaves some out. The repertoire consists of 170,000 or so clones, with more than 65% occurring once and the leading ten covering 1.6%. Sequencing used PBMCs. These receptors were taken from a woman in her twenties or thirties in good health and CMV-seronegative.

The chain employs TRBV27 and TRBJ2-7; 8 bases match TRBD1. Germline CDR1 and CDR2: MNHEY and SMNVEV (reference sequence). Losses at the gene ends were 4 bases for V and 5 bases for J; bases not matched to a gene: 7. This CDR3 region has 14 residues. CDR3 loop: CASSWTGSFHEQYF. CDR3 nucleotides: TGTGCCAGCAGTTGGACAGGGAGCTTCCACGAGCAGTACTTC.

CDR3 bases: TGTGCCAGCAGTTCTACAGGGGAATTAAAGCTAGATGAAGCTTTCTTT. Residues: CASSSTGELKLDEAFF. V is TRBV28 and J is TRBJ1-1; 7 positions match TRBD1. The CDR3 is made up of 16 amino acids. Germline loops: CDR1 MDHEN, CDR2 SYDVKM. With V trimmed by 4 bases and J by 7 bases, 15 bases remained unmatched.

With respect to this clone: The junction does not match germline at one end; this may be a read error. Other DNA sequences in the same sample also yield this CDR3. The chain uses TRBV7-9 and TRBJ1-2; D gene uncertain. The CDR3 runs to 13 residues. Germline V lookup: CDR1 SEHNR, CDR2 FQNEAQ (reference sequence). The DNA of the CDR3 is TGTGCCAGCAGCTTAGAAGTTAACTATGGCTACCCCTTC. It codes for CASSLEVNYGYPF.